The 26 T cell receptor beta chains below all came from one sample that was sequenced in a study of blood T cells in healthy people across ages. A second PCR, run for roughly 7 to 11 cycles, used a sample-barcoded 5' primer plus a J-beta primer mix. TCRdb analysed the 5' RACE reads with MiXCR anew, one entry per CDR3 protein. The table records roughly 680,000 distinct CDR3 sequences, approximately 52% of them present only once. What was sequenced was blood. The receptor set was obtained from a woman older than 75 in good health.

V gene TRBV29-1 combines with J gene TRBJ2-1, with a tentative D call TRBD1 (5 bases). Trimming pared 2 bases from V and 9 bases from J, leaving 11 bases between. The CDR3 is made up of 12 amino acids. Germline V CDR1 and CDR2: SQVTM, ANQGSEA. The CDR3 spells CSVENQGSEQFF. The CDR3, as DNA: TGCAGCGTTGAAAATCAGGGAAGTGAGCAGTTCTTC.

The rearrangement joins TRBV29-1 to TRBJ2-3, with TRBD2 matching over 12 bases. This CDR3 comprises 15 residues. V trimming: 4 bases; J trimming: 4 bases; junction bases outside the gene matches: 6. Germline CDR1 is SQVTM and CDR2 is ANQGSEA. CDR3 sequence (DNA): TGCAGCGTTGGGGCTAGCGGGGGGGTGTCAGATACGCAGTATTTT. It codes for CSVGASGGVSDTQYF.

This chain links TRBV15 with TRBJ2-7; TRBD1 aligns across 7 bases. This CDR3 is built from 15 residues. Unmatched junction bases numbered 5, after V lost 0 bases and J lost 3 bases. Germline V gene data show CDR1 as LNHNV and CDR2 as YYDKDF (reference sequence). This CDR3 is CATSRDRGQYYEQYF. The CDR3 DNA is TGTGCCACCAGCAGAGATCGGGGACAGTACTACGAGCAGTACTTC.

CDR3: CSATPQTGYNEQFF. In DNA, the CDR3 is TGCAGCGCCACGCCCCAGACTGGCTACAATGAGCAGTTCTTC. This chain uses TRBV29-1 with TRBJ2-1, with no clear D. The V end lost 7 bases, the J end lost 3 bases, and 16 bases lay between the germline ends. Germline CDR1 and CDR2: SQVTM and ANQGSEA. The CDR3 sequence is 14 residues long.

This chain's CDR3 is CASSYVTAGREESQYF. As DNA, the CDR3 is TGTGCCAGCAGTTACGTGACCGCGGGGAGAGAGGAGTCCCAGTACTTC. The chain is built from TRBV6-2 or TRBV6-3 and TRBJ2-7, with a possible D match to TRBD2 (6 bases). The CDR3 has 16 residues. The V end lost 2 bases, the J end lost 10 bases, and 24 bases lay between the germline ends. From germline, CDR1 is MNHEY and CDR2 SVGEGT.

V usage is TRBV15 and J usage is TRBJ1-2; 7 positions agree with TRBD1. The junction had 6 bases not matched to a gene; V was cut back by 6 bases and J by 5 bases. CDR1 is LNHNV, CDR2 YYDKDF, per germline (reference sequence). CDR3 length: 13 amino acids. The CDR3 coding sequence is TGTGCCACCAGTCCCGACAGGGAATATGGCTACACCTTC. It is translated as CATSPDREYGYTF.

This chain connects TRBV7-2 to TRBJ2-1; TRBD1 matches at 7 bases. The ends lost 3 bases at V and 8 bases at J; junction bases unmatched: 7. The CDR3 runs 14 residues. Germline lookup yields CDR1 SGHTA and CDR2 FQGNSA. Here the CDR3 DNA reads TGTGCCAGCAGCTTCGGCAGGGGGTACGATGAGCAGTTCTTC. This translates into CASSFGRGYDEQFF.

On this clonotype: This may stem from a read error, because a much larger clone lies one nucleotide away. The V gene is TRBV20-1, the J gene TRBJ2-1, with D possibly matching TRBD1 (5 bases). The J call could be wrong; TRBJ2-7 is a better fit for the DNA end. The CDR3 has 17 residues. Germline V gene sequence: CDR1 DFQATT, CDR2 SNEGSKA (reference sequence). The CDR3 protein is CSAPRGRDGSSYNEQYF. Here the CDR3 DNA reads TGCAGTGCCCCTAGGGGCAGGGATGGAAGCTCCTACAATGAGCAGTACTTC.

This sequence joins TRBV12-3 or TRBV12-4 and TRBJ2-7; the D is unclear. TRBJ2-5 matches the DNA end more closely, so the J call is doubtful. The length of the CDR3 is 14 residues. The CDR3 protein is CASSLRATLETQYF. CDR3 coding DNA: TGTGCCAGCAGTTTACGGGCAACCCTGGAGACCCAGTACTTC.

This clonotype was counted between two and nine times. The genes are TRBV2 and TRBJ2-1; the D gene could be TRBD1 or TRBD2 (6 bases each). CDR3 length equals 12 residues. Germline CDR1 reads SNHLY; CDR2 reads FYNNEI. Between the trimmed V and J ends, which lost 7 bases and 6 bases, there was a span of 10 bases. The CDR3 is CASTGGGNEQFF. CDR3 DNA sequence: TGTGCCAGCACTGGAGGGGGCAATGAGCAGTTCTTC. Based on the CDR3 plus reference TRBV2 and TRBJ2-1, the full variable domain is EPEVTQTPSHQVTQMGQEVILRCVPISNHLYFYWYRQILGQKVEFLVSFYNNEISEKSEIFDDQFSVERPDGSNFTLKIRSTKLEDSAMYFCASTGGGNEQFFGPGTRLTVL.

The V call is TRBV7-9, the J call TRBJ1-5; the D gene is possibly TRBD1 (5 bases). Trimming removed 3 bases at V and 4 bases at J, with 10 bases between. The CDR3 consists of 14 residues. CDR1 SEHNR and CDR2 FQNEAQ come from the germline V gene (reference sequence). This CDR3 is CASSLDQGNQPQHF. The CDR3 nucleotides read TGTGCCAGCAGCTTGGACCAGGGAAATCAGCCCCAGCATTTT.

The chain couples TRBV20-1 to TRBJ1-5; perhaps TRBD1 as D (5 bases). Trimming stripped 0 bases from V and 7 bases from J, with 13 bases between. The germline V gene has CDR1 DFQATT and CDR2 SNEGSKA (reference sequence). The CDR3 has 14 residues. CDR3 DNA: TGCAGTGCTAGAGATAGGAGGGGCGAGCAGCCCCAGCATTTT. It translates to CSARDRRGEQPQHF.

The chain couples TRBV20-1 to TRBJ1-3; 8 bases line up with TRBD1. The CDR3 runs to 13 residues. Looked up from germline, CDR1 is DFQATT and CDR2 is SNEGSKA (reference sequence). The CDR3 is CSGQGNPGNTIYF. As DNA, the CDR3 is TGCAGCGGACAGGGAAACCCTGGAAACACCATATATTTT.

This sequence joins TRBV6-5 and TRBJ1-2; tentatively, D is TRBD1 (5 bases). CDR3 size: 14 residues. Germline lookup yields CDR1 MNHEY and CDR2 SVGAGI. Trimming took 2 bases from V and 4 from J, leaving 11 bases between them. Here the CDR3 DNA reads TGTGCCAGCAGTTACGGACAACACTTCTATGGCTACACCTTC. Amino acids: CASSYGQHFYGYTF.

Concerning this clonotype: The junction and the germline gene differ at one end; a read error may be behind it. The rearrangement joins TRBV28 to TRBJ1-2, with D possibly matching TRBD1 (6 bases). The CDR3 length is 13 residues. Per germline, CDR1 MDHEN and CDR2 SYDVKM. The CDR3 nucleotides are TGTGCCGGCAGTGTCCCGGGGGCCTATGGCTACACCTTC. Encoded protein: CAGSVPGAYGYTF.

The chain combines TRBV11-2 with TRBJ1-3; a weak D match, TRBD1 (5 bases). The CDR3 totals 15 residues. Per germline, CDR1 SGHAT and CDR2 FQNNGV. The ends were cut back, 5 bases at V and 7 bases at J, with 18 bases in the middle. The CDR3 sequence is CASSPREGLVNTIYF. The CDR3, as DNA: TGTGCCAGCAGCCCCAGGGAAGGTCTGGTGAACACCATATATTTT.

A remark on this clonotype: A read error may be the cause here, since a much bigger clone is one base away. The rearrangement links TRBV19 to TRBJ2-7, with TRBD1 matching over 7 bases. This CDR3 has 15 amino acids. Germline V lookup: CDR1 LNHDA, CDR2 SQIVND (reference sequence). Trimming cost V 4 bases and J 7 bases; bases outside gene matches: 13. The CDR3 region is CASSKGKGALREQYF. DNA for the CDR3: TGTGCCAGTAGTAAGGGAAAGGGGGCGTTGAGAGAGCAGTACTTC.

This chain uses TRBV10-3 with TRBJ2-1; 7 bases match TRBD1. The CDR3 covers 15 residues. The junction had 7 bases not matched to a gene; V was cut back by 8 bases and J by 0 bases. Germline assignment: CDR1 ENHRY and CDR2 SYGVKD. The CDR3 DNA follows: TGTGCCATCTCTGGACAGGCAAGCTCCTACAATGAGCAGTTCTTC. This codes for CAISGQASSYNEQFF.

The chain combines TRBV7-8 with TRBJ1-5; TRBD1 might be the D (6 bases). The CDR3 loop spans 16 amino acids. Between the trimmed V and J ends, which lost 0 bases and 5 bases, there was a span of 14 bases. Looked up from germline, CDR1 is SGHVS and CDR2 is FQNEAQ. CDR3 amino acids: CASSLANRALDQPQHF. The DNA for the CDR3 is TGTGCCAGCAGCTTAGCCAACAGGGCATTGGATCAGCCCCAGCATTTT.

This clonotype has just a few counts. This may come from a read error, since a much larger clone is one base off. This chain links TRBV15 with TRBJ2-5; D gene unclear. The ends were cut back, 0 bases at V and 11 bases at J, with 10 bases in the middle. Per the germline V gene, CDR1 is LNHNV and CDR2 is YYDKDF (reference sequence). The CDR3 is 12 residues long. The CDR3 region has the DNA TGTGCCACCAGCAGAGATTGGAATGAGCAGTACTTC. Translated, it gives CATSRDWNEQYF.

A note on this clonotype: A clone one base away is much larger, so this may be a read error. The rearrangement joins TRBV28 to TRBJ2-3, with D maybe TRBD2 (7 bases). The V and J ends lost 3 bases and 5 bases respectively, with 9 bases between them. The CDR3 totals 13 residues. CDR1 and CDR2 (germline): MDHEN, SYDVKM. The CDR3 coding sequence is TGTGCCAGCAGTTTCGGGGGGCGAGATACGCAGTATTTT. This translates into CASSFGGRDTQYF.

For this clonotype: A much larger clone differs from this one at a single base, so this may be a read error. Since the CDR3 does not end with the conserved phenylalanine or tryptophan, this likely comes from a read error. The genes are TRBV5-1 and TRBJ2-3, with TRBD2 matching over 8 bases. The CDR3 sequence is 15 residues long. V was pared by 4 bases and J by 6 bases, with 10 bases of the junction left unmatched. Germline V lookup: CDR1 SGHRS, CDR2 YFSETQ. This CDR3 reads CASSQAGAGIDTQYS. In DNA form, the CDR3 reads TGCGCCAGCAGCCAAGCGGGAGCGGGCATCGATACGCAGTATTCT.

This clonotype came up many times. This chain uses TRBV9 with TRBJ2-7; D possibly corresponds to TRBD2 (5 bases). Germline V gene lookup returns CDR1 SGDLS and CDR2 YYNGEE. V lost 4 bases, J lost 2 bases, and 13 bases lay in between. CDR3 length: 14 amino acids. The CDR3 reads CASSPGGVPYEQYF. The CDR3 nucleotides are TGTGCCAGCAGCCCAGGAGGAGTCCCCTACGAGCAGTACTTC.

The chain carries TRBV5-1 and TRBJ1-1; 9 bases align to TRBD1. V shed 3 bases, J shed 4 bases, and the junction held 7 bases outside the gene matches. CDR3 length equals 15 residues. Per germline, CDR1 SGHRS and CDR2 YFSETQ. CDR3 coding DNA: TGCGCCAGCAGCTCCCACAGGGGGCGCGGCACTGAAGCTTTCTTT. This gives the protein CASSSHRGRGTEAFF.

Ten or more counts support this clonotype. This sequence joins TRBV5-1 and TRBJ2-2; D is uncertain. Germline CDR1 and CDR2: SGHRS and YFSETQ. V was shortened by 0 bases and J by 6 bases, with 3 bases between the two germline ends. This CDR3 has 12 amino acids. The chain's CDR3 is CASSLVPGELFF. Written as DNA, the CDR3 is TGCGCCAGCAGCTTGGTACCCGGGGAGCTGTTTTTT.

In this sample, this clonotype turned up a few times. V and J are TRBV12-3 or TRBV12-4 and TRBJ2-4; 9 bases match TRBD2. Trimming removed 7 bases from V and 6 bases from J; junction bases left unmatched: 4. This CDR3 is 13 amino acids long. CDR3 amino acids: CASTGGGGNIQYF. The CDR3 DNA is TGTGCCAGCACCGGCGGGGGGGGAAACATTCAGTACTTC.